One T cell receptor (beta chain) is described in this entry. Its target is not known. The data stem from a study of shared clonotypes between healthy human individuals. Points from the study as a whole: Naive CD4 clonotypes overlapped across a handful of donors at 4.5% to 5.5%.

The CDR3 sequence is 16 residues long. V was cut by 1 base and J by 0 bases, with 7 bases left in between. Germline assignment: CDR1 MNHEY and CDR2 SMNVEV (reference sequence). In the authors' workflow: Junction-only immunoSEQ data arrived without quality scores, meaning filtering differed. TCRdb's table, derived via immunoSEQ multiplex PCR, lists solely in-frame clones and lacks some. The DNA gave D and trimming, while V, J and clone size come from that table. The top ten clones hold around 16% of a sample with a few hundred thousand clones, around 86% of them seen once. The chain joins TRBV27 to TRBJ1-6; possibly TRBD1 for D (5 bases). This sequence originates from a man between 18 and 29 years old in good health. Sequencing used memory CD8+ T cells sorted from blood. Subset denoted: CD45RO+ cells pooled with CCR7-negative TemRA cells. In DNA, the CDR3 is TGTGCCAGCAGTTTATGGGGGAGCTCCTATAATTCACCCCTCCACTTT. Its protein is CASSLWGSSYNSPLHF.